This T cell receptor beta chain stems from a study of blood T cells in healthy people across ages. A second PCR, run for roughly 7 to 12 cycles, used a sample-barcoded 5' primer plus a J-beta primer mix. Every sample produced at least 2.5 million CDR3-containing paired-end reads. MiXCR, applied by TCRdb to the 5' RACE reads, yields one record per CDR3 protein. The data contain around 800,000 distinct CDR3 sequences, roughly 26% of them seen just once; the ten biggest clones take up 3%. V lost 7 bases and J 1 base, leaving 10 bases between the germline ends. Germline CDR1 and CDR2: MDHEN and SYDVKM. The CDR3 has 13 amino acids. Healthy Caucasian individuals from Russia aged about 6 to 95 served as donors. These data also featured in a second study, about T cells of mothers and their children. That source notes: The data showed no persistent microchimeric T cell clones.

The chain carries TRBV28 and TRBJ1-1; D gene uncertain. Sequencing used blood. The receptor was derived from a boy between 10 and 17 years old in good health. The CDR3 bases are TGTGCCAGCAAGGTCGACTGGAACACTGAAGCTTTCTTT. Translating it yields CASKVDWNTEAFF.